This T cell receptor (beta chain) was obtained from a study of OX40 agonist ivuxolimab in advanced cancers. Data came from immunoSEQ multiplex PCR; TCRdb stores just in-frame clones and leaves some out. The sample has 10,000 to 15,000 clones; under 80% are singletons. Sampling times: baseline, cycle 4 day 1, cycle 7 day 1. Germline assignment: CDR1 SGHDN and CDR2 FVKESK. V shed 3 bases, J shed 4 bases, and the junction held 8 bases outside the gene matches. The CDR3 sequence is 16 residues long. This TCR was sampled from an adult with an advanced solid tumor such as melanoma, head and neck, liver or kidney cancer. The chain carries TRBV14 and TRBJ2-5; 10 nucleotides line up with TRBD2. The sequenced sample was CD4+ or CD8+ T cells sorted from blood, obtained in a trial of the OX40 agonist ivuxolimab. In DNA form, the CDR3 reads TGTGCCAGCAGCCACATTGCTAGCGGGAGAGGAGAGACCCAGTACTTC. Translated, it gives CASSHIASGRGETQYF.